The 19 T cell receptor beta chains presented below share a single source sample, sequenced in a study of T cell repertoires in cytomegalovirus infection. TCRdb used MiXCR to reprocess the reads, holding one entry per CDR3 protein. This table holds hundreds of thousands of distinct CDR3 sequences, 20% to 30% found once. The sample comprised CD8+ T cells from PBMCs. The receptors originated from a human donor in good health (CMV status not recorded). Some clones in this sample may be carry-over from other donors' samples.

This sequence joins TRBV10-3 and TRBJ2-1; 9 nucleotides match TRBD1. The CDR3 length is 15 residues. CDR1 and CDR2 from the germline V gene are ENHRY and SYGVKD. With 7 bases clipped from V and 6 bases from J, the junction kept 10 bases outside the gene matches. The CDR3 reads CAITMRQGEGNEQFF. The CDR3 DNA reads as TGTGCCATCACGATGAGACAGGGGGAGGGCAATGAGCAGTTCTTC.

The V gene is TRBV20-1, the J gene TRBJ2-7; weak D call: TRBD1 (5 bases). The V gene's germline CDR1 is DFQATT and CDR2 SNEGSKA (reference sequence). V was trimmed by 1 base and J by 0 bases, leaving 10 bases between them. This CDR3 comprises 14 residues. Here the CDR3 DNA reads TGCAGTGCTAGAGTAGGGGCCGACTCCTACGAGCAGTACTTC. This sequence encodes CSARVGADSYEQYF.

CDR3 region: CSARAGDRGRPYNEQFF. The DNA for the CDR3 is TGCAGTGCTAGAGCAGGAGACAGGGGGCGGCCCTACAATGAGCAGTTCTTC. The chain couples TRBV20-1 to TRBJ2-1, with TRBD1 matching 10 bases. CDR3 length equals 17 residues. Germline trimming cut 1 base from V and 2 bases from J; bases unmatched to any gene: 8. Germline CDR1 and CDR2: DFQATT and SNEGSKA (reference sequence).

The rearrangement joins TRBV10-3 to TRBJ2-5, with 13 nucleotides matching TRBD2. CDR3 size: 18 residues. CDR1 is ENHRY, CDR2 SYGVKD, per germline. With 3 bases clipped from V and 2 bases from J, the junction kept 9 bases outside the gene matches. This CDR3 reads CAISDPGLAGAIQETQYF. The CDR3 nucleotides read TGTGCCATCAGTGACCCCGGACTAGCGGGGGCGATTCAAGAGACCCAGTACTTC.

V and J are TRBV20-1 and TRBJ1-6; D perhaps matches TRBD1 (6 bases). Germline lookup yields CDR1 DFQATT and CDR2 SNEGSKA (reference sequence). Trimming pared 0 bases from V and 9 bases from J, leaving 15 bases between. CDR3 size: 15 residues. The CDR3 region has the DNA TGCAGTGCTAGAGATGGGCTCCGGGGGCTTTCACCCCTCCACTTT. Protein product: CSARDGLRGLSPLHF.

The chain has TRBV29-1 and TRBJ2-6; TRBD1 matches at 10 bases. Germline V gene lookup returns CDR1 SQVTM and CDR2 ANQGSEA. The CDR3 runs 18 residues. The V segment lost 1 base and the J segment 2 bases; nucleotides outside the gene matches: 8. The DNA for the CDR3 is TGCAGCGTTGAAGTTAGGGACAGGGGAATTGCTGGGGCCAACGTCCTGACTTTC. As protein: CSVEVRDRGIAGANVLTF.

This clonotype was seen at least ten times. The chain carries TRBV7-8 and TRBJ2-4; D uncertain. The CDR3 sequence is 15 residues long. CDR1 SGHVS and CDR2 FQNEAQ come from the germline V gene. V was clipped by 0 bases and J by 1 base, with 7 bases between them. This CDR3 is CASSLADGAKNIQYF. As DNA, the CDR3 is TGTGCCAGCAGCTTAGCGGATGGGGCCAAAAACATTCAGTACTTC.

The chain has TRBV24-1 and TRBJ2-2, with D possibly TRBD1 on 5 matching bases. The length of the CDR3 is 16 residues. Trimming took 0 bases from V and 3 from J, leaving 10 bases between them. From germline, CDR1 is KGHDR and CDR2 SFDVKD. The CDR3 DNA follows: TGTGCCACCAGTGATTTGCCCCTCAGGGACACCGGGGAGCTGTTTTTT. Protein: CATSDLPLRDTGELFF.

Ten or more counts support this clonotype. The V and J genes are TRBV14 and TRBJ2-7; the D gene is possibly TRBD1 (6 bases). The CDR3 is 16 amino acids. Between the trimmed V and J ends, which lost 4 bases and 3 bases, there was a span of 19 bases. Germline V gene data show CDR1 as SGHDN and CDR2 as FVKESK. The DNA of the CDR3 is TGTGCCAGCAGCCGAGTACAGGGATTGGATTACTACGAGCAGTACGTC. Translated: CASSRVQGLDYYEQYV.

The gene calls are TRBV27 and TRBJ1-2; D not certain. The V gene lost 0 bases and the J gene lost 8 bases, with 10 bases spanning the gap. Germline lookup yields CDR1 MNHEY and CDR2 SMNVEV (reference sequence). There are 13 residues in the CDR3. This chain's CDR3 is CASSLSGLGGYTF. The CDR3 DNA sequence: TGTGCCAGCAGTTTATCGGGTCTAGGCGGCTACACCTTC.

CDR3 nucleotides: TGTGCCAGCAGTTTAAATCTAATGAACACTGAAGCTTTCTTT. Its protein product is CASSLNLMNTEAFF. This chain joins TRBV27 and TRBJ1-1; D ambiguous. V was cut by 2 bases and J by 0 bases, with 7 bases left in between. CDR1 and CDR2 from the germline V gene are MNHEY and SMNVEV (reference sequence). The CDR3 length is 14 residues.

The table lists this clonotype with a few counts. This chain joins TRBV29-1 and TRBJ2-2; no clear D. The V and J ends lost 3 bases and 5 bases respectively, with 10 bases between them. The CDR3 loop spans 13 amino acids. The germline gives CDR1 SQVTM, CDR2 ANQGSEA. The chain's CDR3 is CSVDRAGTGELFF. The CDR3 region has the DNA TGCAGCGTTGATCGGGCTGGGACCGGGGAGCTGTTTTTT.

The chain employs TRBV20-1 and TRBJ2-2; D unresolved. Germline CDR1 reads DFQATT; CDR2 reads SNEGSKA (reference sequence). This CDR3 is 16 amino acids long. The V and J ends lost 6 bases and 0 bases respectively, with 17 bases between them. CDR3 in amino acids: CSARAAAGSNTGELFF. The CDR3 nucleotides are TGCAGTGCCCGGGCCGCGGCAGGATCGAACACCGGGGAGCTGTTTTTT.

This clonotype occurred many times. CDR3 residues: CASSLEGSTEAFF. In nucleotides, the CDR3 is TGTGCCAGCAGTTTAGAGGGAAGCACTGAAGCTTTCTTT. V and J are TRBV12-3 or TRBV12-4 and TRBJ1-1; D gene unclear. The CDR3 runs to 13 residues. The V gene lost 1 base and the J gene lost 4 bases, with 7 bases spanning the gap.

The chain couples TRBV11-2 to TRBJ2-1; 8 positions agree with TRBD2. Trimming took 5 bases from V and 6 from J; bases not matched to a gene: 9. Germline V lookup: CDR1 SGHAT, CDR2 FQNNGV. The length of the CDR3 is 15 residues. The CDR3 spells CASSPWEAGVNEQFF. The CDR3 DNA reads as TGTGCCAGCAGCCCCTGGGAAGCGGGGGTCAATGAGCAGTTCTTC.

The rearrangement links TRBV6-6 to TRBJ2-7; D uncertain. This CDR3 is built from 14 residues. Germline lookup yields CDR1 MNHNY and CDR2 SVGAGI (reference sequence). V was shortened by 0 bases and J by 3 bases, with 9 bases between the two germline ends. The CDR3, as DNA: TGTGCCAGCAGTTACTCGGGCCGAGTCTACGAGCAGTACGTC. This translates into CASSYSGRVYEQYV.

The table lists this clonotype with a few counts. The genes are TRBV5-5 and TRBJ2-1, with D perhaps being TRBD1 or TRBD2 (5 bases each). The CDR3 is 13 amino acids. Trimming pared 6 bases from V and 9 bases from J, leaving 16 bases between. The germline V gene has CDR1 SGHKS and CDR2 YYEKEE (reference sequence). For the CDR3, the DNA is TGTGCCAGCATGGGGATGGGGGACGGTGAGCAGTTCTTC. Translated: CASMGMGDGEQFF.

V usage is TRBV29-1 and J usage is TRBJ2-5; tentatively, D is TRBD2 (5 bases). The V end was cut by 5 bases, the J end by 3 bases, with 7 bases between. This CDR3 has 11 residues. Germline CDR1 reads SQVTM; CDR2 reads ANQGSEA. Here the CDR3 DNA reads TGCAGCGTTCCCGGGGAAGAGACCCAGTACTTC. It translates to CSVPGEETQYF.

V gene TRBV7-9 combines with J gene TRBJ1-4, with 8 bases matching TRBD1. Germline loops: CDR1 SEHNR, CDR2 FQNEAQ (reference sequence). Germline trimming cut 4 bases from V and 3 bases from J; bases unmatched to any gene: 10. This CDR3 is built from 17 residues. The DNA of the CDR3 is TGTGCCAGCAGCTCGGCCCAGACAGGGGAACCTAATGAAAAACTGTTTTTT. This translates into CASSSAQTGEPNEKLFF.